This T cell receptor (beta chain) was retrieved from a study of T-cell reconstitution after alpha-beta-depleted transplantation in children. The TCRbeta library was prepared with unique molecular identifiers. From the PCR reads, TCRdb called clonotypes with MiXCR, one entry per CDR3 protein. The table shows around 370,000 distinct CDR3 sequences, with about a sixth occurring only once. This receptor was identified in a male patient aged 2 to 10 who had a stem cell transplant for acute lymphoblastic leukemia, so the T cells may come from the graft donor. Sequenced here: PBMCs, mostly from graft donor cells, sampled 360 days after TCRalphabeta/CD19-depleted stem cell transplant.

The CDR3, as DNA: TGTGCCAGCAGTTTCCGACAGGGGGACGAGCAGTACTTC. It yields the protein CASSFRQGDEQYF. This rearrangement joins TRBV27 to TRBJ2-7; 9 nucleotides match TRBD1. Trimming cost V 3 bases and J 5 bases; bases outside gene matches: 2. The CDR3 sequence is 13 residues long. The V gene's germline CDR1 is MNHEY and CDR2 SMNVEV (reference sequence).